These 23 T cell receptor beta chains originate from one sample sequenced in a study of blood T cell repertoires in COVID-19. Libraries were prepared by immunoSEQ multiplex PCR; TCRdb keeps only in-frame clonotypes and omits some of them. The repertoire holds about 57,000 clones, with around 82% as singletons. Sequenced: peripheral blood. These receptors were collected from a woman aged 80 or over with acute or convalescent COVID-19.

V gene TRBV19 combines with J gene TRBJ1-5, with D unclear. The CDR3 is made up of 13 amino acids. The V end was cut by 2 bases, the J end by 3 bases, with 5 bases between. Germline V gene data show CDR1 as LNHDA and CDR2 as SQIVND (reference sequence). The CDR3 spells CASSITYNQPQHF. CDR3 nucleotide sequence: TGTGCCAGTAGTATAACCTACAATCAGCCCCAGCATTTT.

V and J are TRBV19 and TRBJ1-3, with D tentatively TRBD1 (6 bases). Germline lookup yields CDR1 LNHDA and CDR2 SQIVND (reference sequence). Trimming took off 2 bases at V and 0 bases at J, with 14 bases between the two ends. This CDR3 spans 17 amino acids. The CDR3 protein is CASSITGQGSSGNTIYF. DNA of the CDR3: TGTGCCAGTAGTATAACGGGGCAGGGGTCCTCTGGAAACACCATATATTTT.

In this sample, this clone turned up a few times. The CDR3 reads CASSLVGGSYEQYF. CDR3 nucleotides: TGTGCCAGCAGCTTAGTAGGGGGAAGCTACGAGCAGTACTTC. This chain uses TRBV7-9 with TRBJ2-7; perhaps TRBD1 as D (6 bases). The V gene lost 1 base and the J gene lost 3 bases, with 10 bases spanning the gap. This CDR3 region has 14 residues. Germline lookup yields CDR1 SEHNR and CDR2 FQNEAQ (reference sequence).

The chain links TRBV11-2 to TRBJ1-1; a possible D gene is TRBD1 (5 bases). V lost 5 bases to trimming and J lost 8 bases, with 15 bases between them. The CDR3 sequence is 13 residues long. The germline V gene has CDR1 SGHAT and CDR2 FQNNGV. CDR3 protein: CASSTDGGGEAFF. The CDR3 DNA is TGTGCCAGCAGCACCGATGGGGGAGGAGAAGCTTTCTTT.

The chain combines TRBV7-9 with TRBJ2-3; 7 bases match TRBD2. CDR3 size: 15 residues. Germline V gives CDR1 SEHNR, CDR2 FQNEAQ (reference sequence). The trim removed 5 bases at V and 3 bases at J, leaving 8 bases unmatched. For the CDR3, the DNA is TGTGCCAGCAGCCCCGGCGGGAGCCGAACAGATACGCAGTATTTT. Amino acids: CASSPGGSRTDTQYF.

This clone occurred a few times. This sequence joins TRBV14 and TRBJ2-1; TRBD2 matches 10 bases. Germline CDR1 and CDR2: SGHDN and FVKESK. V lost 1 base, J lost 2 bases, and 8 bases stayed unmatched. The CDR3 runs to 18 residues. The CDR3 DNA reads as TGTGCCAGCAGCCAAGCCGCTAGCGGGAGTCGCGCCTACAATGAGCAGTTCTTC. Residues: CASSQAASGSRAYNEQFF.

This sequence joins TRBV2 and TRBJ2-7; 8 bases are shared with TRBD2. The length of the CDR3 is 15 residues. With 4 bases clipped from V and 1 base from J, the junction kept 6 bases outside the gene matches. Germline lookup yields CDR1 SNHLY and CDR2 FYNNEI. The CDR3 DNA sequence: TGTGCCAGCAGTGGAGGGACTAGGCAGTCCTACGAGCAGTACTTC. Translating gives CASSGGTRQSYEQYF.

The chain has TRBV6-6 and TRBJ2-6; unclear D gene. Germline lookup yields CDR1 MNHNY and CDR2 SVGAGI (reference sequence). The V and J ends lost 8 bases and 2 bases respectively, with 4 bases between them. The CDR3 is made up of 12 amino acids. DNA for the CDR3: TGTGCCAGCCGGGCTGGGGCCAACGTCCTGACTTTC. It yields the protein CASRAGANVLTF.

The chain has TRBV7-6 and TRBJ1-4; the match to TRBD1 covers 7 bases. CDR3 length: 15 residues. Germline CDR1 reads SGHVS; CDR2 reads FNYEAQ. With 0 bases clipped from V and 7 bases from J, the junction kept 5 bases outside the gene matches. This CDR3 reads CASSLADRVGEKLFF. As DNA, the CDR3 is TGTGCCAGCAGCTTAGCTGACAGGGTGGGTGAAAAACTGTTTTTT.

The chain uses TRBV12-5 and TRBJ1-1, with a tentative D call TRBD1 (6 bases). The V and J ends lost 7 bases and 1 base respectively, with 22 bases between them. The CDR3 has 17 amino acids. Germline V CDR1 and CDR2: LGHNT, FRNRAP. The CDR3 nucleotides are TGTGCTAGTGAGCTCAGGGGTCAAATTTTGGGGAACACTGAAGCTTTCTTT. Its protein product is CASELRGQILGNTEAFF. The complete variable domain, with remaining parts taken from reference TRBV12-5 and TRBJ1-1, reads DARVTQTPRHKVTEMGQEVTMRCQPILGHNTVFWYRQTMMQGLELLAYFRNRAPLDDSGMPKDRFSAEMPDATLATLKIQPSEPRDSAVYFCASELRGQILGNTEAFFGQGTRLTVV.

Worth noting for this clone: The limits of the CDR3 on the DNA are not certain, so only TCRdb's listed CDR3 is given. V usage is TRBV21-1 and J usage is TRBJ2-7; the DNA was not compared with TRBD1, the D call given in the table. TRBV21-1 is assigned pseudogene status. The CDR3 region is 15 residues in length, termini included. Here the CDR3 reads CASSKYPCNRYEQYF.

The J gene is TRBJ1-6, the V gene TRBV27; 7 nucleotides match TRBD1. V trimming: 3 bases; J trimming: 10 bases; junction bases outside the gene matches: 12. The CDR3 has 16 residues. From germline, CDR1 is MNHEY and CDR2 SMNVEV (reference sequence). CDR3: CASSFRTGASGSPLHF. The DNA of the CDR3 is TGTGCCAGCAGTTTCAGAACAGGGGCTAGCGGGTCACCCCTCCACTTT.

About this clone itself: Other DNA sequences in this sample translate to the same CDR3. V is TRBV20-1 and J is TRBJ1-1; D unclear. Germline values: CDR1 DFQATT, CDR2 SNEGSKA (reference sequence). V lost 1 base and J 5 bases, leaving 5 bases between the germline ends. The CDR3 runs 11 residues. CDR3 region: CSARGATEAFF. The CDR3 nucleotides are TGCAGTGCTAGAGGGGCTACTGAAGCTTTCTTT.

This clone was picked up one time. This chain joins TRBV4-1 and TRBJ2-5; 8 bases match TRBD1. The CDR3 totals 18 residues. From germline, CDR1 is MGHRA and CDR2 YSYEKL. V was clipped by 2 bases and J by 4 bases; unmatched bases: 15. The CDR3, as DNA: TGCGCCAGCAGCCAATCTATCTCCTCTAACAGGGGGATAGAGACCCAGTACTTC. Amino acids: CASSQSISSNRGIETQYF.

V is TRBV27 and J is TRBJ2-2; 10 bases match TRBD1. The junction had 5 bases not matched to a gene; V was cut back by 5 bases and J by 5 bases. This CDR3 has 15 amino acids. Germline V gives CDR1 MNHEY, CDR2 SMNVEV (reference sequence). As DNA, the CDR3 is TGTGCCAGCAGTAGGGACAGGGGTATTACCGGGGAGCTGTTTTTT. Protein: CASSRDRGITGELFF.

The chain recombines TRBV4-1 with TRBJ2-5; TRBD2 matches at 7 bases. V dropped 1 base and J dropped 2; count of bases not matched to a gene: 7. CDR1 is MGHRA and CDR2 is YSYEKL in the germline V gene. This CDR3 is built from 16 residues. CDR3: CASSQGTGGSQETQYF. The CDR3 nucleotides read TGCGCCAGCAGCCAAGGGACCGGGGGGTCGCAAGAGACCCAGTACTTC.

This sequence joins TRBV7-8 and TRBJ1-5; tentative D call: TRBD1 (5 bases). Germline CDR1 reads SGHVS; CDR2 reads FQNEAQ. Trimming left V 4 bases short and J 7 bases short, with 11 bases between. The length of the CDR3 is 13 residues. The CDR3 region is CASSSQGRQPQHF. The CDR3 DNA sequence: TGTGCCAGCAGCTCTCAGGGCCGCCAGCCCCAGCATTTT.

The CDR3 DNA is TGCGCCAGCAGCTTGGACGTTAGCGGCAAGCAGTACTTC. This translates into CASSLDVSGKQYF. The rearrangement links TRBV5-1 to TRBJ2-7; possible D gene TRBD2, 6 bases. Per germline, CDR1 SGHRS and CDR2 YFSETQ. This CDR3 is built from 13 residues. V lost 0 bases and J lost 8, with 12 bases in between.

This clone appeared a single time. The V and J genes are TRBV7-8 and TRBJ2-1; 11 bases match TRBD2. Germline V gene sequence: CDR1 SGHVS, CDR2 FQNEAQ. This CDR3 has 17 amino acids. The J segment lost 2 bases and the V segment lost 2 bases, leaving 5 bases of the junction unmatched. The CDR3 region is CASSLSLLAGAYNEQFF. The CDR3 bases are TGTGCCAGCAGCTTATCCCTACTAGCGGGAGCCTACAATGAGCAGTTCTTC.

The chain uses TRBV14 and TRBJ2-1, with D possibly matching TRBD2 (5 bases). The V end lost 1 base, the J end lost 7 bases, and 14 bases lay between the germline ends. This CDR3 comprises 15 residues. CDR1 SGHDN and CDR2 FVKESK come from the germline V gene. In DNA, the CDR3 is TGTGCCAGCAGCCAAGTAACCGGGATAGGTAATGAGCAGTTCTTC. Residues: CASSQVTGIGNEQFF. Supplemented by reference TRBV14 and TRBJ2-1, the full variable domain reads EAGVTQFPSHSVIEKGQTVTLRCDPISGHDNLYWYRRVMGKEIKFLLHFVKESKQDESGMPNNRFLAERTGGTYSTLKVQPAELEDSGVYFCASSQVTGIGNEQFFGPGTRLTVL.

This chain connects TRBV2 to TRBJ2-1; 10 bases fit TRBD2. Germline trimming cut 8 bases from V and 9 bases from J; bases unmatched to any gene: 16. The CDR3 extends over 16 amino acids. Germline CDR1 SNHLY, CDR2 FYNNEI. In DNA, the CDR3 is TGTGCCAGCGGGGGTTCTGAACTAGCGGGATGGGTTGAGCAGTTCTTC. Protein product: CASGGSELAGWVEQFF.

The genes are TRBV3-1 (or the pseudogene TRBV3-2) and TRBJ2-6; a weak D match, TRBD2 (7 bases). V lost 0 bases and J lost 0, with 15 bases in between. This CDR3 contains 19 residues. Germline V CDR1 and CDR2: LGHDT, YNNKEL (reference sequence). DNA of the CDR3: TGTGCCAGCAGCCAAGATCGCGGGGGCTCGGGCTCTGGGGCCAACGTCCTGACTTTC. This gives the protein CASSQDRGGSGSGANVLTF.

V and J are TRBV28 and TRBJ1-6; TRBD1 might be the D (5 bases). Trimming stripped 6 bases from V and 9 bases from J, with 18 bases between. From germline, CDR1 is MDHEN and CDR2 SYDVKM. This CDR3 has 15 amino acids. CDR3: CASRGEGQGSSPLHF. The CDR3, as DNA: TGTGCCAGCAGGGGGGAGGGGCAGGGAAGTTCACCCCTCCACTTT.